These 23 T cell receptor beta chains originate from one sample sequenced in a study of cytomegalovirus exposure and HLA in healthy donors. Amplification used 60 Vbeta primers and 13 Jbeta primers. Sequenced by immunoSEQ multiplex PCR; TCRdb stores in-frame clones only, minus some. In the table there are some 170,000 clones, about four fifths of which are singletons. Sequenced input: PBMCs. The receptors stem from a woman aged 45-60 years in good health and CMV-seronegative.

The CDR3 coding sequence is TGCAGCGCTCTCTGGGCGTTTACCTACGAGCAGTACTTC. Residues: CSALWAFTYEQYF. The V gene is TRBV29-1, the J gene TRBJ2-7; D gene uncertain. The CDR3 length is 13 residues. Germline V lookup: CDR1 SQVTM, CDR2 ANQGSEA. V was pared by 7 bases and J by 2 bases, with 15 bases between.

V gene TRBV7-2 combines with J gene TRBJ2-5, with TRBD1 matching over 7 bases. Losses at the gene ends were 1 base for V and 4 bases for J; bases not matched to a gene: 6. From germline, CDR1 is SGHTA and CDR2 FQGNSA. The CDR3 is made up of 15 amino acids. CDR3 residues: CASSLGGRGIETQYF. The CDR3 DNA sequence: TGTGCCAGCAGCTTAGGGGGCAGGGGGATAGAGACCCAGTACTTC.

This clone was seen just once. Distinct nucleotide sequences in the sample also encode this CDR3. The chain has TRBV9 and TRBJ2-7, with 10 bases matching TRBD2. The CDR3 loop spans 14 amino acids. Trimming at V came to 3 bases and at J to 4 bases, leaving 4 bases not matched to a gene. Germline CDR1 and CDR2: SGDLS and YYNGEE. CDR3 bases: TGTGCCAGCAGCGGGACTAGCGGCGGTTACGAGCAGTACTTC. Its translation is CASSGTSGGYEQYF.

The chain recombines TRBV29-1 with TRBJ2-1; D might be TRBD1 (6 bases). The germline gives CDR1 SQVTM, CDR2 ANQGSEA. Trimming removed 4 bases from V and 0 bases from J, with 7 bases in between. The CDR3 is 13 amino acids. CDR3 residues: CSVGGGSYNEQFF. CDR3 in DNA: TGCAGCGTTGGAGGGGGCTCCTACAATGAGCAGTTCTTC.

This clone was seen a handful of times. V and J are TRBV10-1 and TRBJ2-4; the D gene is possibly TRBD1 (6 bases). The CDR3 loop spans 13 amino acids. Germline CDR1 is WNHNN and CDR2 is SYGVQD (reference sequence). V lost 6 bases and J lost 11, with 17 bases in between. CDR3: CASSKQGPVVQYF. The DNA for the CDR3 is TGCGCCAGCAGCAAACAGGGCCCGGTGGTTCAGTACTTC.

The chain couples TRBV6-1 to TRBJ2-2; a possible D gene is TRBD1 (6 bases). Trimming removed 7 bases from V and 2 bases from J, with 14 bases in between. Germline values: CDR1 MNHNS, CDR2 SASEGT. This CDR3 comprises 15 residues. In DNA, the CDR3 is TGTGCCAGCACCTGGGGACACTACAACACCGGGGAGCTGTTTTTT. It translates to CASTWGHYNTGELFF.

The V gene is TRBV6-5, the J gene TRBJ2-3; D is possibly TRBD1 (7 bases). CDR3 length equals 16 residues. V lost 6 bases and J lost 0, with 16 bases in between. Germline V gene sequence: CDR1 MNHEY, CDR2 SVGAGI. DNA for the CDR3: TGTGCCAGCAGATACAACGCAGGGGGGAGCACAGATACGCAGTATTTT. It yields the protein CASRYNAGGSTDTQYF.

V gene TRBV10-3 combines with J gene TRBJ2-1, with a tentative D call TRBD1 (5 bases). CDR1 ENHRY and CDR2 SYGVKD come from the germline V gene. The V end lost 3 bases, the J end lost 4 bases, and 13 bases lay between the germline ends. This CDR3 comprises 15 residues. The CDR3 nucleotides read TGTGCCATCAGTGATCCCGACAGCAAGTACAATGAGCAGTTCTTC. Translating it yields CAISDPDSKYNEQFF.

This chain joins TRBV6-4 and TRBJ1-3, with 9 positions matching TRBD1. Per germline, CDR1 MRHNA and CDR2 SNTAGT. V lost 0 bases and J lost 4; bases outside the gene matches: 4. This CDR3 spans 16 amino acids. CDR3 sequence (DNA): TGTGCCAGCAGTGACTCTCAGGGACAGGGAGGAAACACCATATATTTT. Its protein is CASSDSQGQGGNTIYF.

The genes are TRBV9 and TRBJ2-2; 8 bases are shared with TRBD1. The CDR3 length is 15 residues. V trimming: 2 bases; J trimming: 3 bases; junction bases outside the gene matches: 3. The V gene's germline CDR1 is SGDLS and CDR2 YYNGEE. The CDR3: CASSVQGADTGELFF. CDR3 DNA: TGTGCCAGCAGCGTTCAGGGGGCGGACACCGGGGAGCTGTTTTTT.

The V gene is TRBV5-4, the J gene TRBJ2-1; 8 positions match TRBD1. CDR1 and CDR2 (germline): SGHNT, YYREEE (reference sequence). Germline trimming cut 5 bases from V and 8 bases from J; bases unmatched to any gene: 12. The CDR3 runs 15 residues. CDR3 region: CASSYRRGQVDEQFF. CDR3 DNA sequence: TGTGCCAGCAGTTATAGAAGGGGACAGGTCGATGAGCAGTTCTTC.

The rearrangement links TRBV19 to TRBJ1-5; no reliable D call. The germline V gene encodes CDR1 LNHDA and CDR2 SQIVND (reference sequence). V was clipped by 4 bases and J by 2 bases, with 6 bases between them. CDR3 length: 13 amino acids. The CDR3, as DNA: TGTGCCAGTAGTAACGGGGGCAATCAGCCCCAGCATTTT. This codes for CASSNGGNQPQHF.

This clone showed up just once. The chain combines TRBV7-9 with TRBJ2-5, with TRBD1 matching over 10 bases. The junction had 8 bases not matched to a gene; V was cut back by 6 bases and J by 4 bases. The germline gives CDR1 SEHNR, CDR2 FQNEAQ (reference sequence). This CDR3 contains 15 residues. The CDR3 sequence is CASSRPGQGIETQYF. CDR3 nucleotide sequence: TGTGCCAGCAGTCGACCGGGACAGGGGATAGAGACCCAGTACTTC.

The V and J genes are TRBV5-6 and TRBJ2-7, with 9 bases lining up with TRBD1. This CDR3 region has 15 residues. Germline-derived CDR1 and CDR2 are SGHDT and YYEEEE. Unmatched junction bases numbered 10, after V lost 3 bases and J lost 6 bases. The CDR3 sequence: CASSSISRDRVEQYF. The CDR3 DNA sequence: TGTGCCAGCAGCTCCATCTCACGGGACAGGGTCGAGCAGTACTTC. Complete variable domain (other parts from reference TRBV5-6 and TRBJ2-7): DAGVTQSPTHLIKTRGQQVTLRCSPKSGHDTVSWYQQALGQGPQFIFQYYEEEERQRGNFPDRFSGHQFPNYSSELNVNALLLGDSALYLCASSSISRDRVEQYFGPGTRLTVT.

This chain links TRBV2 with TRBJ2-7; maybe TRBD2 (5 bases). Germline V lookup: CDR1 SNHLY, CDR2 FYNNEI. The V end was cut by 0 bases, the J end by 7 bases, with 10 bases between. This CDR3 is 13 amino acids long. CDR3: CASSEAVGEEQYF. CDR3 DNA sequence: TGTGCCAGCAGTGAAGCGGTGGGAGAGGAGCAGTACTTC.

The gene calls are TRBV4-1 and TRBJ2-7; TRBD1 matches at 9 bases. This CDR3 has 15 residues. Unmatched junction bases numbered 4, after V lost 0 bases and J lost 4 bases. CDR1 and CDR2 from the germline V gene are MGHRA and YSYEKL. CDR3 nucleotide sequence: TGCGCCAGCAGCCAAGAAGGGACAGGGTTTTACGAGCAGTACTTC. Translation gives CASSQEGTGFYEQYF.

V and J are TRBV7-8 and TRBJ2-7; D might be TRBD2 (5 bases). V was pared by 7 bases and J by 2 bases, with 15 bases between. Germline CDR1 reads SGHVS; CDR2 reads FQNEAQ. The CDR3 length is 14 residues. The CDR3 sequence is CASTFPGRTYEQYF. The DNA for the CDR3 is TGTGCCAGCACCTTCCCGGGAAGGACCTACGAGCAGTACTTC.

This chain joins TRBV29-1 and TRBJ1-1; 9 bases fit TRBD1. Per the germline V gene, CDR1 is SQVTM and CDR2 is ANQGSEA. V shed 3 bases and J 4 bases; nucleotides not matched to a gene: 6. The CDR3 is made up of 14 amino acids. CDR3 loop: CSVETGGISTEAFF. The CDR3 DNA follows: TGCAGCGTTGAGACAGGGGGAATTAGCACTGAAGCTTTCTTT.

The V gene is TRBV5-4, the J gene TRBJ1-2; 8 bases line up with TRBD1. This CDR3 contains 14 residues. Germline CDR1 is SGHNT and CDR2 is YYREEE (reference sequence). V gave up 5 bases and J gave up 4 bases; unmatched junction bases: 7. The CDR3 DNA follows: TGTGCCAGCAGATCCCAGGGGGCAGTCTATGGCTACACCTTC. The encoded protein is CASRSQGAVYGYTF.

The V gene is TRBV4-2, the J gene TRBJ2-7; D is possibly TRBD2 (5 bases). The V gene's germline CDR1 is LGHNA and CDR2 YNFKEQ. Trimming took off 0 bases at V and 0 bases at J, with 9 bases between the two ends. The CDR3 consists of 15 residues. In DNA, the CDR3 is TGTGCCAGCAGCCAAGATGCGGGCTCCTCCTACGAGCAGTACTTC. It is translated as CASSQDAGSSYEQYF.

The CDR3 here is CASSPMAGIYGYTF. CDR3 in DNA: TGTGCCAGCAGTCCCATGGCAGGAATCTATGGCTACACCTTC. This chain connects TRBV6-1 to TRBJ1-2; no definite D call. Per the germline V gene, CDR1 is MNHNS and CDR2 is SASEGT. This CDR3 comprises 14 residues. V was shortened by 5 bases and J by 4 bases, with 14 bases between the two germline ends.

This clone was found a few times. At one end the junction does not follow the germline gene, possibly because of a read error. V and J are TRBV4-3 and TRBJ2-6; 11 positions agree with TRBD1. The germline gives CDR1 LGHNA, CDR2 YSLEER. The CDR3 runs 13 residues. As DNA, the CDR3 is TGCGCCAGCAGCCGAGGACAGGGGGCGCCCCAGTCTTTC. This gives the protein CASSRGQGAPQSF.

CDR3 loop: CAWRAVSRGYTF. In nucleotides, the CDR3 is TGTGCCTGGAGGGCGGTCTCCCGTGGCTACACCTTC. V and J are TRBV30 and TRBJ1-2; D call uncertain. Germline CDR1 and CDR2: GTSNPN and SVGIG (reference sequence). The CDR3 extends over 12 amino acids. V lost 3 bases and J lost 7, with 12 bases in between.